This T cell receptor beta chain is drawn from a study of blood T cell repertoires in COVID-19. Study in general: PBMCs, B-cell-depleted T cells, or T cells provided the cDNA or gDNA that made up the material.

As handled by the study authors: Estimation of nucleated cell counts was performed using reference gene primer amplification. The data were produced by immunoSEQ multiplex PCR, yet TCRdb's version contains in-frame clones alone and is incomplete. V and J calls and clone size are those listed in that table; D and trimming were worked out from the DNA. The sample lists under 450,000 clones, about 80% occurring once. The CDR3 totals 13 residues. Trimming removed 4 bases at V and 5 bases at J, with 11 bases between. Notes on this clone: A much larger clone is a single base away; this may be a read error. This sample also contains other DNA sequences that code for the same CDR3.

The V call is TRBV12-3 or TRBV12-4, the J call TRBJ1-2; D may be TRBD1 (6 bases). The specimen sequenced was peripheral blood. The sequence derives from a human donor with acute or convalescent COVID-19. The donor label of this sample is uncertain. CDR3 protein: CASSSRTVYGYTF. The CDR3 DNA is TGTGCCAGCAGTTCCCGGACAGTTTATGGCTACACCTTC.